The source of this T cell receptor beta chain is a study of T cells in Graves' hyperthyroidism and ophthalmopathy. Amplified regions were TCR beta CDR3 sequences from RNA transcripts. The TCR CDR3 first-round RT-PCR relied on the HTBI primer set. MiXCR was run by TCRdb on the multiplex PCR reads, yielding one entry per CDR3 protein. This table holds 300,000 to 450,000 distinct CDR3 sequences, about 18% found once. Per the germline V gene, CDR1 is SGHAT and CDR2 is FQNNGV. This CDR3 spans 15 amino acids. Diagnostic decisions used clinical symptoms, serum thyroxine and TRAb, thyroid ultrasound and orbital computed tomography. This clonotype appeared a few times. An end of the junction does not agree with germline; a read error may underlie this.

This sequence originates from a woman between 25 and 40 years old with Graves' hyperthyroidism that later progressed to Graves' ophthalmopathy. The source material was blood. V gene TRBV11-2 combines with J gene TRBJ2-3; tentatively, D is TRBD1 or TRBD2 (5 bases each). The CDR3 DNA reads TGTACCAGCGGATCCGGGACCCAGAGCACAGATACGCAGTATTTT. Translated: CTSGSGTQSTDTQYF.